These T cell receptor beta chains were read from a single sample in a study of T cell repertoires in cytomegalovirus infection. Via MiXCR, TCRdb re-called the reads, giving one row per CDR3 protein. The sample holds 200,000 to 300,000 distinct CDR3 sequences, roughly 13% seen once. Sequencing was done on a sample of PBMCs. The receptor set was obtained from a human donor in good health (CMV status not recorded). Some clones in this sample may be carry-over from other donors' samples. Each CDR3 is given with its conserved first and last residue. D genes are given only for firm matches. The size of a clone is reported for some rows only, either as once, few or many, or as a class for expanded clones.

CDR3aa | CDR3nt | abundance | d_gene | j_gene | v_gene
CASVKGGVSTEAFF | TGTGCCAGCGTAAAGGGGGGGGTGAGCACTGAAGCTTTCTTT | many | . | TRBJ1-1 | TRBV6-2/TRBV6-3
CASRPGRNTGELFF | TGTGCCAGCAGACCGGGACGGAACACCGGGGAGCTGTTTTTT | many | . | TRBJ2-2 | TRBV6-5
CATSPYGGAYEQYF | TGTGCCACCAGCCCTTACGGGGGAGCCTACGAGCAGTACTTC | few | . | TRBJ2-7 | TRBV15
CASSFQGPGQPQHF | TGTGCCAGCAGCTTCCAGGGACCGGGTCAGCCCCAGCATTTT | . | . | TRBJ1-5 | TRBV13
CSAQSGRNSYEQYF | TGCAGTGCCCAAAGTGGACGGAATTCCTACGAGCAGTACTTC | many | . | TRBJ2-7 | TRBV20-1
CSVLGTGSNQPQHF | TGCAGCGTTTTGGGGACAGGGAGCAATCAGCCCCAGCATTTT | many | TRBD1 | TRBJ1-5 | TRBV29-1
CASSLGPLGGEQYF | TGTGCCAGCAGCTTAGGCCCTTTAGGGGGGGAGCAGTACTTC | many | . | TRBJ2-7 | TRBV7-2
CASSLRGVGGNTIYF | TGTGCCAGCAGTTTGAGGGGAGTCGGTGGAAACACCATATATTTT | . | . | TRBJ1-3 | TRBV28
CASSRLRRMNTEAFF | TGTGCCAGCAGCAGACTCAGAAGAATGAACACTGAAGCTTTCTTT | many | . | TRBJ1-1 | TRBV7-3
CASSLDGGSSYNEQFF | TGTGCCAGCTCGCTGGATGGTGGATCCTCCTACAATGAGCAGTTCTTC | many | . | TRBJ2-1 | TRBV7-2
CASSVGSYYNEQFF | TGTGCCAGCAGTGTGGGCAGCTATTACAATGAGCAGTTCTTC | many | . | TRBJ2-1 | TRBV6-1
CASRGGGGGLYTEAFF | TGTGCCAGCAGGGGAGGGGGGGGGGGGTTGTACACTGAAGCTTTCTTT | . | . | TRBJ1-1 | TRBV25-1
CSARIALAGGGADTQYF | TGCAGTGCTAGAATAGCACTAGCGGGGGGAGGAGCAGATACGCAGTATTTT | . | TRBD2 | TRBJ2-3 | TRBV20-1
CASSSRQGSPVTDTQYF | TGTGCCAGCAGCTCCCGACAGGGCAGTCCTGTCACAGATACGCAGTATTTT | . | TRBD1 | TRBJ2-3 | TRBV7-4
CASSHFSQRETQYF | TGTGCCAGCAGCCATTTCTCGCAGAGAGAGACCCAGTACTTC | few | . | TRBJ2-5 | TRBV3-1
CSASSQEIPLTQYF | TGCAGTGCATCCTCACAAGAAATCCCTCTAACGCAGTATTTT | many | . | TRBJ2-3 | TRBV20-1
CASRRTSGGAGETQYF | TGTGCCAGCAGACGTACTAGCGGGGGGGCGGGAGAGACCCAGTACTTC | many | TRBD2 | TRBJ2-5 | TRBV7-2
CASSYWTSGQETQYF | TGTGCCAGCAGCTACTGGACTAGCGGGCAAGAGACCCAGTACTTC | many | TRBD2 | TRBJ2-5 | TRBV12-3/TRBV12-4
CASSLESGPAPLFF | TGTGCCAGCAGCTTAGAATCAGGGCCGGCGCCTTTGTTTTTT | many | . | TRBJ1-4 | TRBV7-2
CASSIGTSGYNEQFF | TGTGCCAGTAGTATAGGAACTAGCGGCTACAATGAGCAGTTCTTC | . | TRBD2 | TRBJ2-1 | TRBV19